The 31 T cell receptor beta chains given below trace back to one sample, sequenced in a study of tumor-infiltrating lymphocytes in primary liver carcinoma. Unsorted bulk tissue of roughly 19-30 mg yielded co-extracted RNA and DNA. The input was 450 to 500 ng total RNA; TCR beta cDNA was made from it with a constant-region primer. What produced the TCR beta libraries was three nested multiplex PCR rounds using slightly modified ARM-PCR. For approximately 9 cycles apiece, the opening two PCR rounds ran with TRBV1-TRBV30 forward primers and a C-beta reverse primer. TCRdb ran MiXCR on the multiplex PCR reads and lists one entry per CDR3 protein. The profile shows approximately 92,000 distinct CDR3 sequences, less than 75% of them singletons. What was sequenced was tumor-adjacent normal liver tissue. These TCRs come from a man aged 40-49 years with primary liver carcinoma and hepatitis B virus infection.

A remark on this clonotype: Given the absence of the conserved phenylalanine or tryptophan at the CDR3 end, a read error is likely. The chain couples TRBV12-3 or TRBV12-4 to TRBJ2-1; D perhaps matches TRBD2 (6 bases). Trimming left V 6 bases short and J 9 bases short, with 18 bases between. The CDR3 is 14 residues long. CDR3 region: CASSTRDSDGEQFS. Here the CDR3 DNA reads TGTGCCAGCAGCACACGGGACTCTGACGGTGAGCAGTTCTCC.

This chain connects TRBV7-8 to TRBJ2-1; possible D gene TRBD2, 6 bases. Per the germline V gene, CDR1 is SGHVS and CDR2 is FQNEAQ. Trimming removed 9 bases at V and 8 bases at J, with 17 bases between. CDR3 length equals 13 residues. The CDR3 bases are TGTGCCAGTAGCACCTCTAGCGTCGATGAGCAGTTCTTC. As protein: CASSTSSVDEQFF.

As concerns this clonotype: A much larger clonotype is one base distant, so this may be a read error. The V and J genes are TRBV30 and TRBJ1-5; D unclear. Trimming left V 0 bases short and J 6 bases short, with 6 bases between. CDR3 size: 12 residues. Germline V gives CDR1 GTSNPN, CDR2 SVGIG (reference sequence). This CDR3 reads CAWSVEGQPQHF. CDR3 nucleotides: TGTGCCTGGAGTGTAGAGGGTCAGCCCCAGCATTTT.

The CDR3 region has the DNA TGTGCCTTCCCAGGCAGGAAACGCAATGAGCAGTTCTTC. Protein sequence: CAFPGRKRNEQFF. The V call is TRBV30, the J call TRBJ2-1; D uncertain. V was shortened by 7 bases and J by 6 bases, with 16 bases between the two germline ends. The length of the CDR3 is 13 residues. Per germline, CDR1 GTSNPN and CDR2 SVGIG (reference sequence). Full variable domain (rest looked up from reference TRBV30 and TRBJ2-1): SQTIHQWPATLVQPVGSPLSLECTVEGTSNPNLYWYRQAAGRGLQLLFYSVGIGQISSEVPQNLSASRPQDRQFILSSKKLLLSDSGFYLCAFPGRKRNEQFFGPGTRLTVL.

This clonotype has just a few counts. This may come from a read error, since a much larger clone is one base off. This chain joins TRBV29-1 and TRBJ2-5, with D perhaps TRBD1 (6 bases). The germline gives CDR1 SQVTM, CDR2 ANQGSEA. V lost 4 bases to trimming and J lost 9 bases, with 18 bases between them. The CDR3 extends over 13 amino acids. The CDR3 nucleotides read TGCAGCGTTGTAGGGGCAGGGGAAAAGGCCCAGTACTTC. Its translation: CSVVGAGEKAQYF.

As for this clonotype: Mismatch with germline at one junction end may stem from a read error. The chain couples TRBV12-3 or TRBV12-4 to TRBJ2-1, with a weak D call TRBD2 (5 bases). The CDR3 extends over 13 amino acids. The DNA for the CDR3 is TGTGCCAGTAGTTTTACAAGAGGGAATGAGCAGTCCTTC. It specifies CASSFTRGNEQSF.

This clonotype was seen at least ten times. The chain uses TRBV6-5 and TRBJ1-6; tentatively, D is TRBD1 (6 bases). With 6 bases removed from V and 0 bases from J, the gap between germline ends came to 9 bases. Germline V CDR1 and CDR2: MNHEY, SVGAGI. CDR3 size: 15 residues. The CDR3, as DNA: TGTGCCAGCAGACGGGACATCTCCTATAATTCACCCCTCCACTTT. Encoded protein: CASRRDISYNSPLHF.

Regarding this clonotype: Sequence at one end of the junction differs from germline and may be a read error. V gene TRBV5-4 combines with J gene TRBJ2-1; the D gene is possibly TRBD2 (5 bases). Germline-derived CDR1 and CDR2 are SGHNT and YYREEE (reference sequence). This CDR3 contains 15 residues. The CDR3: CASSLSPRGYNVQFF. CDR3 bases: TGTGCCAGCAGTTTAAGCCCTCGAGGGTACAATGTGCAGTTCTTC.

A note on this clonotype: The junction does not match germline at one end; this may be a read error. CDR3 in amino acids: CAGSLGAGVHNEQFF. CDR3 DNA: TGCGCCGGCAGCTTAGGAGCGGGAGTTCATAATGAGCAGTTCTTC. V is TRBV11-2 and J is TRBJ2-1, with 8 nucleotides matching TRBD2. Germline lookup yields CDR1 SGHAT and CDR2 FQNNGV. This CDR3 contains 15 residues.

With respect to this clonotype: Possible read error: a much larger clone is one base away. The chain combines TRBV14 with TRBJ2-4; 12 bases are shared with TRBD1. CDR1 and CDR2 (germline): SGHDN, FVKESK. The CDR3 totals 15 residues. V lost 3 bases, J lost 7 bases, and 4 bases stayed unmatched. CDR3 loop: CASSQGQGAWNIQYF. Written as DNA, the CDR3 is TGTGCCAGCAGCCAGGGACAGGGGGCGTGGAACATTCAGTACTTC.

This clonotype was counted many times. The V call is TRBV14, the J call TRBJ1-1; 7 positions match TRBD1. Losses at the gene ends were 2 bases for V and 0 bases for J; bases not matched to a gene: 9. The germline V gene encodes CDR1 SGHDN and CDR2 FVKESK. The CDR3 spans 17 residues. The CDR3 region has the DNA TGTGCCAGCAGCCAACCTGACAGGGAGTTCTTGAACACTGAAGCTTTCTTT. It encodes CASSQPDREFLNTEAFF. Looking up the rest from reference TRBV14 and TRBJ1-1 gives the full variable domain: EAGVTQFPSHSVIEKGQTVTLRCDPISGHDNLYWYRRVMGKEIKFLLHFVKESKQDESGMPNNRFLAERTGGTYSTLKVQPAELEDSGVYFCASSQPDREFLNTEAFFGQGTRLTVV.

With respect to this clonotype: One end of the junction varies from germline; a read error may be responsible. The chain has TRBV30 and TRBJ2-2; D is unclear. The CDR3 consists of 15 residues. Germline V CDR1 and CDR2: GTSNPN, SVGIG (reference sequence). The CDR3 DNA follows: TGTGACTGGAGTGTAGGTGGCCTCTCCACCGAGGAGCTGTTTTTT. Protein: CDWSVGGLSTEELFF.

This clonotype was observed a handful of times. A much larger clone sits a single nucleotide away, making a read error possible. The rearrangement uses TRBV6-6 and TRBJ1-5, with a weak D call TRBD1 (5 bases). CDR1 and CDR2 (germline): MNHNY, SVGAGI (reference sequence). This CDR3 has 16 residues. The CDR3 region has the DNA TGTGCCAGCAGTTACGGGACCTTATATAGCGATCAGCCCCAGCATTTT. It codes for CASSYGTLYSDQPQHF.

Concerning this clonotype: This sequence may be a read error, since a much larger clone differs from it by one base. The CDR3 DNA follows: TGTGCCAGCAGTTTAGCTTCCGGGCTAGCCAAAAACATTCAGAACTTC. Protein sequence: CASSLASGLAKNIQNF. The chain links TRBV28 to TRBJ2-4, with a possible D match to TRBD2 (5 bases). CDR1 MDHEN and CDR2 SYDVKM come from the germline V gene. CDR3 size: 16 residues.

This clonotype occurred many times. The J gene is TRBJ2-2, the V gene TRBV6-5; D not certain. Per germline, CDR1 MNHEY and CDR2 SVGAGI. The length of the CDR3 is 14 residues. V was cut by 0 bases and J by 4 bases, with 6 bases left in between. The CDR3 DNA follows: TGTGCCAGCAGTTACTCTCGGACCACCGGGGAGCTGTTTTTT. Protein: CASSYSRTTGELFF.

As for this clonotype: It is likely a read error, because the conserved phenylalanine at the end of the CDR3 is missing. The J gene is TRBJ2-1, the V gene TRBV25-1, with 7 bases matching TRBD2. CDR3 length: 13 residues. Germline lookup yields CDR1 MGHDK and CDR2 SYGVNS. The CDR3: CASSEWDYDEQFL. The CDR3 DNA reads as TGTGCCAGCAGTGAATGGGACTACGATGAGCAGTTCTTA.

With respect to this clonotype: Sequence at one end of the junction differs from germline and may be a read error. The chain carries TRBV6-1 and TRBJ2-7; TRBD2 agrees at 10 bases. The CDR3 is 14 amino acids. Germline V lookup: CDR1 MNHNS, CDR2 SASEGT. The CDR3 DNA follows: TGTGCCAGCAGCGAAGGTCGGACTAGCGGCGAGCAGTACTTC. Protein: CASSEGRTSGEQYF.

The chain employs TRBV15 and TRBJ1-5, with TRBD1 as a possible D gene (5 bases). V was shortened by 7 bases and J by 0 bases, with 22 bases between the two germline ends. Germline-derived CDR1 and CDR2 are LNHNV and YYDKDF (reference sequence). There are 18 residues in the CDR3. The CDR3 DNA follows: TGTGCCACCACATCTAGAGGGACCGCGACGTATAGCAATCAGCCCCAGCATTTT. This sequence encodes CATTSRGTATYSNQPQHF.

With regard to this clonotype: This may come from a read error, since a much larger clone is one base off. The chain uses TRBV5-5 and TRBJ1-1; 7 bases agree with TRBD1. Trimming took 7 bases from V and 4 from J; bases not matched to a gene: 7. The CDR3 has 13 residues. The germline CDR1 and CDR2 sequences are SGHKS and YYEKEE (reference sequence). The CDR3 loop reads CASCRGTATEAFF. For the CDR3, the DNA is TGTGCCAGCTGCCGTGGGACAGCCACTGAAGCTTTCTTT. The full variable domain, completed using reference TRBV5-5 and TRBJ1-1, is DAGVTQSPTHLIKTRGQQVTLRCSPISGHKSVSWYQQVLGQGPQFIFQYYEKEERGRGNFPDRFSARQFPNYSSELNVNALLLGDSALYLCASCRGTATEAFFGQGTRLTVV.

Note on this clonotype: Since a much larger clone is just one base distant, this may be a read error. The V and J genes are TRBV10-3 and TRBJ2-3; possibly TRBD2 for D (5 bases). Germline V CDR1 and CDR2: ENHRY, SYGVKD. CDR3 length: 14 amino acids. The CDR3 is CVIRTAGAGDTQYF. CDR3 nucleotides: TGTGTCATCAGGACCGCGGGCGCCGGAGATACGCAGTATTTT.

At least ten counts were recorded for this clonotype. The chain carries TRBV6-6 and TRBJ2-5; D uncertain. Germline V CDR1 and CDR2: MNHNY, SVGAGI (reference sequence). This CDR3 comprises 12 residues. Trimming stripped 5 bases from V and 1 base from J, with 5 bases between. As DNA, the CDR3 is TGTGCCAGCAGTCCGGTCCAAGAGACCCAGTACTTC. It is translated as CASSPVQETQYF.

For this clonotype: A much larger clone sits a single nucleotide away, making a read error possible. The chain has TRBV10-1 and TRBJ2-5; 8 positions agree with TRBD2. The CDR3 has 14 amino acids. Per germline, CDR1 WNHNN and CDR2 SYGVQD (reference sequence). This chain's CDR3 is CARSESSGGETQYF. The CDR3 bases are TGCGCCAGGAGTGAGTCGTCGGGGGGGGAGACCCAGTACTTC.

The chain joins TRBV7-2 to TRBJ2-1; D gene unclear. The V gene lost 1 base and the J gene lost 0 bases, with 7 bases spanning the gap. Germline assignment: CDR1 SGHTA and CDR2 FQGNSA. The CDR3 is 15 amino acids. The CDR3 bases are TGTGCCAGCAGCTTAGATGTCAGCTCCTACAATGAGCAGTTCTTC. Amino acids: CASSLDVSSYNEQFF. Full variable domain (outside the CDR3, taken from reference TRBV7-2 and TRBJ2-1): GAGVSQSPSNKVTEKGKDVELRCDPISGHTALYWYRQSLGQGLEFLIYFQGNSAPDKSGLPSDRFSAERTGGSVSTLTIQRTQQEDSAVYLCASSLDVSSYNEQFFGPGTRLTVL.

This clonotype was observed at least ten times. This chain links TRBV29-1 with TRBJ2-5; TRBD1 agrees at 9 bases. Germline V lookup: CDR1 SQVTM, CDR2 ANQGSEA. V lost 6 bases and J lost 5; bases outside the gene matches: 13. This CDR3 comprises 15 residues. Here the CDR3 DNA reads TGCAGCGTCCTCCCAGATAGACAGGGGGGCGAGACCCAGTACTTC. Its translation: CSVLPDRQGGETQYF.

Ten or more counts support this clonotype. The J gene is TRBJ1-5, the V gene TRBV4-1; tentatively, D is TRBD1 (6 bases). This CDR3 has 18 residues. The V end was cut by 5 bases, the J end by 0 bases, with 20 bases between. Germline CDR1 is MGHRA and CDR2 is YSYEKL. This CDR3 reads CASSSQGHLSDSNQPQHF. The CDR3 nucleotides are TGCGCCAGCAGCTCCCAGGGACATCTGTCTGATAGCAATCAGCCCCAGCATTTT.

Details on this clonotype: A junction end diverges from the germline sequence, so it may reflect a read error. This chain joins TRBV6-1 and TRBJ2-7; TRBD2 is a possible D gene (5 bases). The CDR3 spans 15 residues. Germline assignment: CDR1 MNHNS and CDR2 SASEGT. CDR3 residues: CASRTAIGTGNEQYF. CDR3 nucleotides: TGTGCCAGCAGGACCGCAATCGGTACCGGGAACGAGCAATACTTC.

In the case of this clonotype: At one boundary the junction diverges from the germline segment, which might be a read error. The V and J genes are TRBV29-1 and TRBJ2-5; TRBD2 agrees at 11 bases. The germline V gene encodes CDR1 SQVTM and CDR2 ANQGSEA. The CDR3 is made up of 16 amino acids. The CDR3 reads CSVTPGTSGNEETHYF. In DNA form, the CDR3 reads TGCAGCGTGACGCCAGGGACTAGCGGAAATGAAGAGACCCATTACTTC.

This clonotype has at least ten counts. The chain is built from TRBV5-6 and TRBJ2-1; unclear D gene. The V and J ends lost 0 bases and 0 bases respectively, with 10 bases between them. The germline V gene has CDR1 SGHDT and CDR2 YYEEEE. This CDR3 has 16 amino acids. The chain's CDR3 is CASSLEGLSSYNEQFF. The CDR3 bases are TGTGCCAGCAGCTTGGAAGGGTTGAGCTCCTACAATGAGCAGTTCTTC.

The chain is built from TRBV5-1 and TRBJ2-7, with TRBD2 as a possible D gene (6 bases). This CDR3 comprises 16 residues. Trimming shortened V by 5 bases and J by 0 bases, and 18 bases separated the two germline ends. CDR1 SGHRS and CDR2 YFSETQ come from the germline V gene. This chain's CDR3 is CASSTTRDSGSYEQYF. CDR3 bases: TGCGCCAGCAGTACGACGAGGGACTCTGGCTCCTACGAGCAGTACTTC.

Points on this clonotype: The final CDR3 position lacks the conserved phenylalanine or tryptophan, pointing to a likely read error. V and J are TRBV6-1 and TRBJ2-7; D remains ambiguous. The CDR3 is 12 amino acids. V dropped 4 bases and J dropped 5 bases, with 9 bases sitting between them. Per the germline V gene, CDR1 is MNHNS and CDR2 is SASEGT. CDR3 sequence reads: CASSGGNHEQYS. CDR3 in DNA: TGTGCCAGCAGTGGTGGGAATCACGAGCAGTACTCC.

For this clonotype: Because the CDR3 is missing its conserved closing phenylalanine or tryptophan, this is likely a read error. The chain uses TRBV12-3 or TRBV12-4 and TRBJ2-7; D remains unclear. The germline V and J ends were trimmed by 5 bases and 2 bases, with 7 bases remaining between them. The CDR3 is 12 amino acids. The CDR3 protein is CASSVPAYEQYL. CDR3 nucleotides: TGTGCCAGCAGTGTACCAGCCTACGAGCAGTACTTA.